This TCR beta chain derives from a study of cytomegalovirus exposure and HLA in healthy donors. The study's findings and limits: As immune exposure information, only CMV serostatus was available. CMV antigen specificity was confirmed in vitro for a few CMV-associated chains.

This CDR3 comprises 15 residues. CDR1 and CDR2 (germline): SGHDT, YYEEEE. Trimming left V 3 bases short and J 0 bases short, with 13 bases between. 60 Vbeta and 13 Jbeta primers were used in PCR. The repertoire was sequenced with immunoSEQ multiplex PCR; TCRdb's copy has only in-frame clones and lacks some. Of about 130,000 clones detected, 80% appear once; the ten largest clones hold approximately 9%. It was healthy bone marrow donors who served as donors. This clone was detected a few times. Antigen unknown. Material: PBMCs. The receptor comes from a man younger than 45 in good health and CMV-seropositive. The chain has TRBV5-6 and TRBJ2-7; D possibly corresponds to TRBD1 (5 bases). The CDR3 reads CASSSKGRASYEQYF. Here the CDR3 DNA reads TGTGCCAGCAGCTCAAAAGGCAGGGCCTCCTACGAGCAGTACTTC.